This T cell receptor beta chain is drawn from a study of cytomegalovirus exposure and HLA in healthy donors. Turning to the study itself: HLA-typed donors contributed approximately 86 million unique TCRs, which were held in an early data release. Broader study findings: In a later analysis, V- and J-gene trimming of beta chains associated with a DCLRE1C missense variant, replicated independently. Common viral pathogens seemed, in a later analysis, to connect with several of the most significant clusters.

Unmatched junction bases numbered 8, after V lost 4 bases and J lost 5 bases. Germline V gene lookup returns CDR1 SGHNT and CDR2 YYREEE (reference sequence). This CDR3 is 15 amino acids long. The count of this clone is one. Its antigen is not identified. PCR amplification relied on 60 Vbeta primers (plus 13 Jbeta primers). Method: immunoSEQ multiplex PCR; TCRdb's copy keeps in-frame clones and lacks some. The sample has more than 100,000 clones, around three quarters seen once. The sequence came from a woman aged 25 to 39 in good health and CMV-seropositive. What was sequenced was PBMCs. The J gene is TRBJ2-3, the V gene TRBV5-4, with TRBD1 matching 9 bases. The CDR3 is CASSLVGQGLDTQYF. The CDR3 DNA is TGTGCCAGCAGCCTGGTGGGACAGGGTTTAGATACGCAGTATTTT. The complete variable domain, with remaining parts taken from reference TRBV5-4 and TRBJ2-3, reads ETGVTQSPTHLIKTRGQQVTLRCSSQSGHNTVSWYQQALGQGPQFIFQYYREEENGRGNFPPRFSGLQFPNYSSELNVNALELDDSALYLCASSLVGQGLDTQYFGPGTRLTVL.